Shown below are 5 T cell receptor beta chains from a single sample sequenced in a study of shared clonotypes between healthy human individuals. Positively selected for CCR7, the CD45RO-negative cells used as naive CD8 cells excluded terminally differentiated effector memory CD45RA+ cells. The method was immunoSEQ multiplex PCR; TCRdb's version includes in-frame clones alone and lacks a portion of them. The sample includes roughly 2,000,000 clones, approximately 94% of them seen just once. The sample was naive CD8+ T cells sorted from blood. The source of these receptors is a man between 18 and 35 years old in good health.

This chain uses TRBV27 with TRBJ2-7, with a possible D match to TRBD1 (5 bases). Germline CDR1 is MNHEY and CDR2 is SMNVEV (reference sequence). This CDR3 is 15 amino acids long. V was cut by 3 bases and J by 0 bases, with 12 bases left in between. In DNA, the CDR3 is TGTGCCAGCAGTTTGAGCCAGGGCTACTCCTACGAGCAGTACTTC. This codes for CASSLSQGYSYEQYF.

The chain recombines TRBV9 with TRBJ2-3; TRBD2 is a possible D gene (5 bases). The CDR3 contains 16 residues. V was pared by 0 bases and J by 5 bases, with 16 bases between. Germline-derived CDR1 and CDR2 are SGDLS and YYNGEE. In DNA, the CDR3 is TGTGCCAGCAGCGTAGGATTGGTGGACTTCGGAGATACGCAGTATTTT. Protein: CASSVGLVDFGDTQYF.

The chain recombines TRBV4-1 with TRBJ2-1; the match to TRBD2 covers 13 bases. V trimming: 6 bases; J trimming: 8 bases; junction bases outside the gene matches: 7. Germline values: CDR1 MGHRA, CDR2 YSYEKL. This CDR3 is 15 amino acids long. This CDR3 reads CASRPTSGGGDEQFF. The DNA of the CDR3 is TGCGCCAGCAGGCCCACTAGCGGGGGGGGTGATGAGCAGTTCTTC.

The rearrangement joins TRBV7-9 to TRBJ2-3; 9 bases align to TRBD2. Germline lookup yields CDR1 SEHNR and CDR2 FQNEAQ (reference sequence). CDR3 length: 14 residues. Trimming took 5 bases from V and 7 from J; bases not matched to a gene: 7. The CDR3 region is CASSLSGSYNTQYF. As DNA, the CDR3 is TGTGCCAGCAGCCTTAGCGGGAGTTATAATACGCAGTATTTT.

This clone was detected only once. The chain joins TRBV4-1 to TRBJ2-5; D is perhaps TRBD1 or TRBD2 (5 bases each). Looked up from germline, CDR1 is MGHRA and CDR2 is YSYEKL. CDR3 length equals 15 residues. Trimming stripped 1 base from V and 3 bases from J, with 12 bases between. The CDR3 bases are TGCGCCAGCAGCCAAGGGACAAACGGGGAAGAGACCCAGTACTTC. It specifies CASSQGTNGEETQYF.